This T cell receptor (beta chain) was observed in a study of post-analysis software for immune sequencing data. Presence of unique molecular identifiers characterized the TCR beta cDNA libraries. It was from roughly 1 to 10 million T cells that about half a million cDNA molecules came. TCRdb reprocessed the PCR reads via MiXCR and lists one record per CDR3 protein. The repertoire has 350,000 to 500,000 distinct CDR3 sequences, more than 30% of them found once; the top ten carry less than 10%. Study observations and caveats: Elevated frequency relative to controls characterized several TRBV segments in patients, TRBV5-6, TRBV5-1 and TRBV20-1 among them.

Of note for this clonotype: The antigen is unknown.

J gave up 0 bases and V 0 bases, and 8 bases lay outside the gene matches. The CDR3 has 18 residues. Germline V gene lookup returns CDR1 LGHNT and CDR2 FRNRAP. The chain uses TRBV12-5 and TRBJ2-1, with 7 nucleotides matching TRBD2. Sequencing input: blood. The TCR sequence derives from a girl aged 2-15 years with multiple sclerosis. The CDR3 is CASGLVPSLAASYNEQFF. The CDR3 coding sequence is TGTGCTAGTGGTTTGGTTCCCTCCCTAGCGGCCTCCTACAATGAGCAGTTCTTC.